These T cell receptor beta chains were read from a single sample in a study of PD-1 blockade in mismatch repair-deficient tumors. TCRdb's copy holds only in-frame clones and misses some; the assay was immunoSEQ multiplex PCR. This sample has roughly 79,000 clones, with 70% to 90% found just once. This specimen was peripheral blood, taken 44 weeks after starting pembrolizumab. The origin of the receptors is an adult with mismatch repair-deficient cancer. CDR3s include the opening cysteine and the closing phenylalanine or tryptophan. D genes are given only for firm matches. Clone size, where shown, is once, few, many, or a class for clones that have expanded.

clone_size,j_call,d_call,v_call,cdr3_nt,cdr3_aa
.,TRBJ2-7,TRBD2,TRBV27,TGTGCCAGCAGTTTAGAGGTTAGCGGGAGTGTCCACGAGCAGTACTTC,CASSLEVSGSVHEQYF
.,TRBJ2-7,TRBD2,TRBV6-1,TGTGCCAGCAGAACAGCGGGAGGGCCCTACGAGCAGTACTTC,CASRTAGGPYEQYF
.,TRBJ2-7,.,TRBV4-1,TGCGCCAGCAGCCAAGAAGTTCGGTCCTACGAGCAGTACTTC,CASSQEVRSYEQYF
.,TRBJ1-1,.,TRBV19,TGTGCCAGTAGTATTGGCCGGAACACTGAAGCTTTCTTT,CASSIGRNTEAFF
.,TRBJ1-4,TRBD1,TRBV7-8,TGTGCCAGCAGCTTAGGACAGGGAAATGAAAAACTGTTTTTT,CASSLGQGNEKLFF
.,TRBJ2-7,.,TRBV29-1,TGCAGCGTTGGACAGAAACACTCCTACGAGCAGTACTTC,CSVGQKHSYEQYF
.,TRBJ2-1,TRBD2,TRBV5-1,TGCGCCAGCACCGGGACTAGCGGCCTCAGGGCGGATGAGCAGTTCTTC,CASTGTSGLRADEQFF
.,TRBJ2-6,TRBD1,TRBV12-5,TGTGCTAGTGGTTTGGTACGGCAGGGGGCTACAGGGGCCAACGTCCTGACTTTC,CASGLVRQGATGANVLTF
.,TRBJ1-2,.,TRBV5-1,TGCGCCAGCAGCCGCGGAGGGGAGGGCTATGGCTACACCTTC,CASSRGGEGYGYTF
.,TRBJ1-1,.,TRBV7-3,TGTGCCAGCAGCAGAGATGGGGGCCAGAACACTGAAGCTTTCTTT,CASSRDGGQNTEAFF
.,TRBJ2-3,TRBD2,TRBV30,TGTGCCTGGTTCAGGACTAGCGCGGATACGCAGTATTTT,CAWFRTSADTQYF
.,TRBJ2-1,TRBD2,TRBV5-1,TGCGCCAGCAGCCCTACCCCGGGGGGAAGAGGGGAGTTCTTC,CASSPTPGGRGEFF
.,TRBJ2-5,TRBD2,TRBV4-3,TGCGCCAGTACTGGAGTAGCGGGAGGGCAAGAGACCCAGTACTTC,CASTGVAGGQETQYF
once,TRBJ1-4,.,TRBV6-1,TGTGCCAGCAGTGTTACCGGGACCCAAAAACTGTTTTTT,CASSVTGTQKLFF
.,TRBJ1-2,.,TRBV19,TGTGCCAGTAGTATAAGAGGGCCCCCCTACTATGGCTACACCTTC,CASSIRGPPYYGYTF
.,TRBJ2-5,.,TRBV25-1,TGTGCCAGCAGTGTGTCAGGAGGGACCCAGTACTTC,CASSVSGGTQYF
.,TRBJ2-1,TRBD2,TRBV18,TGTGCCAGCTACAAACTAGCGGCAGTCTACAATGAGCAGTTCTTC,CASYKLAAVYNEQFF
.,TRBJ2-7,.,TRBV5-1,TGCGCCAGCAGCGTGACAAGCTCCTACGAGCAGTACTTC,CASSVTSSYEQYF
.,TRBJ2-7,.,TRBV11-2,TGTGCCAGCAGCTTGGACAACTCCTACGAGCAGTACTTC,CASSLDNSYEQYF
.,TRBJ2-1,.,TRBV10-3,TGTGCCATCAGTGCGGAGCATGAGCAGTTCTTC,CAISAEHEQFF
.,TRBJ1-1,.,TRBV5-6,TGTGCCAGCAGCTTGGTTCAGGGGTGGGAAACTGAAGCTTTCTTT,CASSLVQGWETEAFF
once,TRBJ1-1,TRBD1,TRBV29-1,TGCAGCGTTGCAAGACAGGGAAACACTGAAGCTTTCTTT,CSVARQGNTEAFF
once,TRBJ1-4,TRBD1,TRBV7-9,TGTGCCAGCAGCTCGGGACAGGGAAATGAAAAACTGTTTTTT,CASSSGQGNEKLFF
few,TRBJ1-4,TRBD1,TRBV11-2,TGTGCCAGCAGTCGACAGGGACAGGGGTATGAAAAACTGTTTTTT,CASSRQGQGYEKLFF
.,TRBJ1-2,.,TRBV11-3,TGTGCCAGCAGCTTAGACCTGTATGGCTACACCTTC,CASSLDLYGYTF
.,TRBJ1-2,.,TRBV11-2,TGTGCCAGCAGCTCAGATCCAACCTTCTATGGCTACACCTTC,CASSSDPTFYGYTF
.,TRBJ1-5,TRBD1,TRBV4-1,TGCGCCAGCAGACCGGACAGGGGCCAGCCCCAGCATTTT,CASRPDRGQPQHF
.,TRBJ2-2,.,TRBV5-1,TGCGCCAGCAGCCCCCGGGTCTCCGCGAACACCGGGGAGCTGTTTTTT,CASSPRVSANTGELFF
.,TRBJ2-3,TRBD2,TRBV7-2,TGTGCCAGCAGCTTGCTAGCGGGGCCCACAGATACGCAGTATTTT,CASSLLAGPTDTQYF
.,TRBJ2-7,.,TRBV27,TGTGCCAGCAGTTTACGGTCCCTCGAAGGACTCCTAGCGAGACCGGACTACGAGCAGTACTTC,CASSLRSLEGLLARPDYEQYF
.,TRBJ1-1,.,TRBV6-5,TGTGCCAGCAGTCCAGGTACTGAAGCTTTCTTT,CASSPGTEAFF
.,TRBJ2-3,.,TRBV12-5,TGTGCTAGTGGTTTGGCCGAGACTAGAACGCAGTATTTT,CASGLAETRTQYF
.,TRBJ2-1,.,TRBV29-1,TGCAGCGTTAGGGCGGGTGAGCAGTTCTTC,CSVRAGEQFF
.,TRBJ1-5,.,TRBV7-2,TGTGCCAGCAGCTTAGGTAACAGGGTTGATCAGCCCCAGCATTTT,CASSLGNRVDQPQHF
.,TRBJ1-1,TRBD1,TRBV6-1,TGTGCCAGCAGTGCACCGACAGGGAAGGACACTGAAGCTTTCTTT,CASSAPTGKDTEAFF
.,TRBJ2-7,.,TRBV5-6,TGTGCCAGCAGCTTTGGTAACTACGAGCAGTACTTC,CASSFGNYEQYF
.,TRBJ2-1,TRBD2,TRBV19,TGTGCCAGTAGTATGATCAGGACTAGCGGGAGTAGAAGCGATGAGCAGTTCTTC,CASSMIRTSGSRSDEQFF
many,TRBJ1-3,.,TRBV5-5,TGTGCCAGCAGCTTAGATGTGGCCTCTGGAAACACCATATATTTT,CASSLDVASGNTIYF
.,TRBJ2-1,.,TRBV7-3,TGTGCCAGCAGCTTAACGGGGGCAGTCCGGGACAATGAGCAGTTCTTC,CASSLTGAVRDNEQFF
.,TRBJ1-1,.,TRBV5-5,TGTGCCAGCACCCTCGATCTGAACACTGAAGCTTTCTTT,CASTLDLNTEAFF
.,TRBJ1-1,.,TRBV9,TGTGCCAGCAGCGTACGGTCAGGTATGAACACTGAAGCTTTCTTT,CASSVRSGMNTEAFF
.,TRBJ2-2,.,TRBV29-1,TGCAGCGTCGGTGAAAGGGAGCTGTTTTTT,CSVGERELFF
.,TRBJ1-4,.,TRBV12-5,TGTGCTAGTGGTTTGGTATTCGGTGGCTTTACTGAAAAACTGTTTTTT,CASGLVFGGFTEKLFF
.,TRBJ2-7,.,TRBV6-5,TGTGCCAGCATACGGGACGGGAATTCCTACGAGCAGTACTTC,CASIRDGNSYEQYF
.,TRBJ2-6,.,TRBV5-1,TGCGCCAGCAGCTTGGCCCGAGGCTCTGGGGCCAACGTCCTGACTTTC,CASSLARGSGANVLTF
medium-sized,TRBJ2-7,.,TRBV10-3,TGTGCCACGCAGGGTCAGGAGCAGTACTTC,CATQGQEQYF
.,TRBJ2-7,.,TRBV7-3,TGTGCCAGCAGCCTGTGGGGCTCCTACGAGCAGTACTTC,CASSLWGSYEQYF
.,TRBJ2-7,.,TRBV9,TGTGCCAGCAGCCCTCTAGGTTTATCCTACGAGCAGTACTTC,CASSPLGLSYEQYF
few,TRBJ1-1,.,TRBV4-1,TGCGCCAGCAGCCAAGGGATCGATACTGAAGCTTTCTTT,CASSQGIDTEAFF
.,TRBJ2-5,.,TRBV6-1,TGTGCCAGCAGTGTTTTTGGGAAGGAGACCCAGTACTTC,CASSVFGKETQYF
.,TRBJ1-2,.,TRBV19,TGTGCCAGTACAGGGATCTATGGCTACACCTTC,CASTGIYGYTF
.,TRBJ1-5,.,TRBV29-1,TGCAGCGTTGCCAGGGAGATCAATCAGCCCCAGCATTTT,CSVAREINQPQHF
.,TRBJ1-1,.,TRBV11-2,TGTGCCAGCAGCTTAAGTGAGGGAAACACTGAAGCTTTCTTT,CASSLSEGNTEAFF